The sequence of this T cell receptor beta chain was determined in a study of blood T cells in healthy people across ages. Study information: Capture by template switching was about one barcoded beta molecule per two T cells.

V was cut by 6 bases and J by 10 bases, with 15 bases left in between. The length of the CDR3 is 11 residues. Germline values: CDR1 SQVTM, CDR2 ANQGSEA. Study conclusions and caveats: Per-million-T-cell TCR beta diversity fell roughly linearly with age. Bulk PBMC profiling left naive and antigen-experienced comparisons inconclusive.

A second PCR, run for about 7 to 11 cycles, used a sample-barcoded 5' primer plus a J-beta primer mix. Per sample, CDR3-containing paired-end reads numbered at least 3 million. TCRdb recomputed calls from the 5' RACE reads with MiXCR, one row per CDR3 protein. The sample gives hundreds of thousands of distinct CDR3 sequences, 58% of which show up once; around 22% is in the top ten. On this clonotype itself: Its antigen is still unknown.

The chain uses TRBV29-1 and TRBJ1-1, with D perhaps TRBD1 (6 bases). Input material: blood. The clonotype originates from a man in his thirties or forties in good health. In DNA form, the CDR3 reads TGCAGCGTAGGGACATCTCCTCTAGCTTTCTTT. The encoded protein is CSVGTSPLAFF.